The 16 T cell receptor beta chains below come from one sample, sequenced in a study of T cells in Graves' hyperthyroidism and ophthalmopathy. RNA transcripts gave rise to amplified TCR beta CDR3 regions. Primed by the HTBI set, a first-round RT-PCR was run on the TCR CDR3. TCRdb itself ran the multiplex PCR reads through MiXCR, one entry per CDR3 protein. The profile shows roughly 640,000 distinct CDR3 sequences, approximately 15% of them singletons. Sequenced sample: blood. The receptor source for this set is a woman in her forties with Graves' ophthalmopathy.

The chain is built from TRBV27 and TRBJ2-7; 8 bases line up with TRBD1. CDR3 length: 14 residues. V trimming: 0 bases; J trimming: 7 bases; junction bases outside the gene matches: 5. CDR1 is MNHEY and CDR2 is SMNVEV in the germline V gene (reference sequence). The CDR3 sequence is CASSLSQGAREQYF. The CDR3 bases are TGTGCCAGCAGTTTATCCCAGGGGGCGCGGGAGCAGTACTTC.

This clonotype was picked up a small number of times. The chain recombines TRBV3-1 with TRBJ2-7; D unclear. Germline loops: CDR1 LGHDT, CDR2 YNNKEL (reference sequence). The CDR3 extends over 14 amino acids. Trimming took 4 bases from V and 2 from J, leaving 12 bases between them. CDR3 sequence reads: CASSPFQLPYEQYF. The CDR3 nucleotides are TGTGCCAGCAGCCCCTTCCAGCTGCCCTACGAGCAGTACTTC.

This clonotype was found a few times. This chain connects TRBV2 to TRBJ2-2; weak D call: TRBD1 (6 bases). CDR3 size: 15 residues. Germline values: CDR1 SNHLY, CDR2 FYNNEI. Trimming removed 7 bases at V and 1 base at J, with 13 bases between. CDR3 nucleotides: TGTGCCAGCAACCCAGTAGGGGGGAACACCGGGGAGCTGTTTTTT. As protein: CASNPVGGNTGELFF. Full variable domain (missing parts from reference TRBV2 and TRBJ2-2): EPEVTQTPSHQVTQMGQEVILRCVPISNHLYFYWYRQILGQKVEFLVSFYNNEISEKSEIFDDQFSVERPDGSNFTLKIRSTKLEDSAMYFCASNPVGGNTGELFFGEGSRLTVL.

This chain's CDR3 is CASSQGYQKANYGYTF. The CDR3 nucleotides read TGCGCCAGCAGCCAAGGTTACCAGAAAGCTAACTATGGCTACACCTTC. This chain links TRBV4-1 with TRBJ1-2; D is ambiguous. The CDR3 is 16 residues long. Per the germline V gene, CDR1 is MGHRA and CDR2 is YSYEKL. Trimming pared 1 base from V and 0 bases from J, leaving 12 bases between.

There are many counts of this clonotype. V gene TRBV6-1 combines with J gene TRBJ2-1, with 8 bases aligning to TRBD2. CDR1 and CDR2 from the germline V gene are MNHNS and SASEGT. This CDR3 region has 16 residues. Losses at the gene ends were 6 bases for V and 5 bases for J; bases not matched to a gene: 12. This CDR3 reads CASRDTSGGGHNEQFF. The DNA for the CDR3 is TGTGCCAGCAGGGATACTAGCGGAGGGGGGCACAATGAGCAGTTCTTC.

The sample holds a few counts of this clonotype. The chain couples TRBV6-1 to TRBJ1-5; D uncertain. The CDR3 has 14 residues. Germline V lookup: CDR1 MNHNS, CDR2 SASEGT. V was clipped by 6 bases and J by 0 bases, with 9 bases between them. CDR3 residues: CASRRTDSNQPQHF. DNA of the CDR3: TGTGCCAGCAGGCGGACGGATAGCAATCAGCCCCAGCATTTT.

This clonotype was detected only a few times. V gene TRBV28 combines with J gene TRBJ2-1; the match to TRBD1 covers 8 bases. The trim removed 3 bases at V and 4 bases at J, leaving 5 bases unmatched. The CDR3 covers 15 residues. Germline V CDR1 and CDR2: MDHEN, SYDVKM. CDR3 amino acids: CASSFGDRRYNEQFF. CDR3 DNA: TGTGCCAGCAGTTTCGGGGACAGGCGTTACAATGAGCAGTTCTTC.

There are a few counts of this clonotype. This chain links TRBV11-2 with TRBJ2-1; 10 positions agree with TRBD1. The CDR3 has 18 amino acids. Trimming took 0 bases from V and 3 from J; bases not matched to a gene: 8. Germline CDR1 and CDR2: SGHAT and FQNNGV. The CDR3 region is CASSLDDSTGGFYNEQFF. The CDR3 DNA reads TGTGCCAGCAGCTTAGACGACTCGACAGGGGGCTTCTACAATGAGCAGTTCTTC.

This clonotype was seen repeatedly, ten times or more. The CDR3 spells CASSLEKLGQGPDTQYF. CDR3 coding DNA: TGTGCCAGCAGCTTAGAAAAGTTGGGACAGGGGCCAGATACGCAGTATTTT. The V gene is TRBV11-1, the J gene TRBJ2-3; TRBD1 aligns across 10 bases. The CDR3 is 17 residues long. Losses at the gene ends were 1 base for V and 4 bases for J; bases not matched to a gene: 8. The germline V gene has CDR1 SGHAT and CDR2 FQDESV (reference sequence).

This clonotype was recorded at least ten times. The rearrangement links TRBV29-1 to TRBJ2-5, with 10 bases lining up with TRBD2. From germline, CDR1 is SQVTM and CDR2 ANQGSEA. V was pared by 4 bases and J by 5 bases, with 4 bases of the junction left unmatched. The CDR3 length is 13 residues. In DNA form, the CDR3 reads TGCAGCGTTGGGACTAGCGGAGAGGAGACCCAGTACTTC. This encodes CSVGTSGEETQYF.

The table lists this clonotype with many counts. The genes are TRBV4-1 and TRBJ2-3; weak D call: TRBD1 (7 bases). The germline V gene encodes CDR1 MGHRA and CDR2 YSYEKL. The CDR3 has 16 amino acids. V was shortened by 7 bases and J by 2 bases, with 19 bases between the two germline ends. CDR3 DNA sequence: TGCGCCAGCACGACGCAGGGGGGACTTTTCACAGATACGCAGTATTTT. Translating gives CASTTQGGLFTDTQYF.

The rearrangement links TRBV7-3 to TRBJ2-7; D ambiguous. V gave up 5 bases and J gave up 2 bases, with 13 bases separating them. CDR1 and CDR2 from the germline V gene are SGHTA and FQGTGA. The CDR3 has 14 residues. The CDR3 sequence is CASSPSAVPYEQYF. The CDR3 bases are TGTGCCAGCAGCCCCTCCGCGGTTCCCTACGAGCAGTACTTC. Full variable domain (missing parts from reference TRBV7-3 and TRBJ2-7): GAGVSQTPSNKVTEKGKYVELRCDPISGHTALYWYRQSLGQGPEFLIYFQGTGAADDSGLPNDRFFAVRPEGSVSTLKIQRTERGDSAVYLCASSPSAVPYEQYFGPGTRLTVT.

This clonotype occurred a few times. The chain carries TRBV7-8 and TRBJ2-2; the D is unclear. The ends were cut back, 3 bases at V and 0 bases at J, with 5 bases in the middle. Germline-derived CDR1 and CDR2 are SGHVS and FQNEAQ. This CDR3 comprises 14 residues. The CDR3 loop reads CASSFGPNTGELFF. CDR3 nucleotide sequence: TGTGCCAGCAGCTTTGGCCCGAACACCGGGGAGCTGTTTTTT. Using reference TRBV7-8 and TRBJ2-2 for the parts outside the CDR3, the full variable domain is GAGVSQSPRYKVAKRGQDVALRCDPISGHVSLFWYQQALGQGPEFLTYFQNEAQLDKSGLPSDRFFAERPEGSVSTLKIQRTQQEDSAVYLCASSFGPNTGELFFGEGSRLTVL.

V gene TRBV7-9 combines with J gene TRBJ1-3; D is unresolved. CDR3 size: 16 residues. Germline lookup yields CDR1 SEHNR and CDR2 FQNEAQ (reference sequence). The V end lost 2 bases, the J end lost 0 bases, and 11 bases lay between the germline ends. CDR3 amino acids: CASSLRAASSGNTIYF. The CDR3 bases are TGTGCCAGCAGCTTACGGGCGGCGAGCTCTGGAAACACCATATATTTT.

The chain carries TRBV12-3 or TRBV12-4 and TRBJ2-1; D assignment may be TRBD1 or TRBD2 (6 bases each). V was trimmed by 10 bases and J by 7 bases, leaving 14 bases between them. This CDR3 spans 12 amino acids. DNA of the CDR3: TGTGCCACCAGACAGGAGGGAAATGAGCAGTTCTTC. Translating gives CATRQEGNEQFF.

As to this clonotype: One junction end disagrees with the germline gene, perhaps due to a read error. The rearrangement uses TRBV6-2 or TRBV6-3 and TRBJ1-1; D possibly corresponds to TRBD1 (6 bases). Germline V gene data show CDR1 as MNHEY and CDR2 as SVGEGT. This CDR3 spans 15 amino acids. The CDR3 DNA is TGTGCTAGCAGTAGACGGACAGTAGGACGTCCTGAAGCTTTCTTT. It is translated as CASSRRTVGRPEAFF.